This T cell receptor beta chain comes out of a study of T cells after yellow fever vaccination. Template switching by 5'RACE produced TCR cDNA, adding a universal primer site and UMIs. TCRdb processed the 5' RACE reads anew with MiXCR; each CDR3 protein has one entry. The table records approximately 150,000 distinct CDR3 sequences, 5.5% to 8% of them present only once. Study-level points and caveats: Researchers cautioned that FACS-sorted repertoires could harbor abundant clonotypes contaminating from the bulk population. Some clonotypes were seen in both the CD4 and the CD8 compartments. These made up a small share and likely arose from convergent recombination.

The CDR3 extends over 14 amino acids. The germline V and J ends were trimmed by 5 bases and 7 bases, with 15 bases remaining between them. The germline V gene has CDR1 SEHNR and CDR2 FQNEAQ (reference sequence). In its sample, this clonotype was seen a few times. Its cognate antigen is unknown. This receptor was identified in a man between 18 and 29 years old who received the YFV17D yellow fever vaccine. This sample comprised CD4+ T cells sorted from PBMCs, obtained on the day of the first yellow fever vaccination. The gene calls are TRBV7-9 and TRBJ1-5; a weak D match, TRBD1 (6 bases). The CDR3 sequence is CASSHTAGEQPQHF. The CDR3 coding sequence is TGTGCCAGCAGCCATACAGCAGGGGAACAGCCCCAGCATTTT.